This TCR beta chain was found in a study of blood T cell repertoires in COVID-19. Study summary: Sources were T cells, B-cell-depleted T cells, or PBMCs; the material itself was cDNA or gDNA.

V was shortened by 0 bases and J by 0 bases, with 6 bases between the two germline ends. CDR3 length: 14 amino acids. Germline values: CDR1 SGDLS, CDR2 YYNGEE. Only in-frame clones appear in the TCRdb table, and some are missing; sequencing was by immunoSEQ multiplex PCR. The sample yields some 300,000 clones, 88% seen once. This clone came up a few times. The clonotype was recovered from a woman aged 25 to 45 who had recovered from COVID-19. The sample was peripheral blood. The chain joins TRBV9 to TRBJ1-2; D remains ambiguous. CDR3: CASSVGQTNYGYTF. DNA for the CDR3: TGTGCCAGCAGCGTAGGTCAGACTAACTATGGCTACACCTTC.